Listed here are 31 T cell receptor beta chains from one sample, sequenced in a study of blood T cell repertoires in COVID-19. Here immunoSEQ multiplex PCR was the method, and the copy in TCRdb shows in-frame clones only, minus some. The sample holds over 200,000 clones, 92% seen once. Source material: peripheral blood. The receptors were gathered from a man aged 60 to 75 with COVID-19, enrolled during active disease.

The chain uses TRBV6-6 and TRBJ2-3; D possibly corresponds to TRBD1 (5 bases). Trimming removed 2 bases from V and 6 bases from J, with 9 bases in between. CDR3 length: 13 amino acids. CDR1 is MNHNY, CDR2 SVGAGI, per germline (reference sequence). This chain's CDR3 is CASSYGARDTQYF. The CDR3 DNA reads as TGTGCCAGCAGTTACGGGGCACGCGATACGCAGTATTTT.

This chain uses TRBV2 with TRBJ1-2, with a tentative D call TRBD1 (5 bases). V dropped 4 bases and J dropped 7 bases, with 16 bases sitting between them. CDR1 is SNHLY, CDR2 FYNNEI, per germline. This CDR3 is built from 14 residues. This chain's CDR3 is CASSVAGLIGGYTF. In nucleotides, the CDR3 is TGTGCCAGCAGTGTTGCAGGGCTTATCGGTGGCTACACCTTC.

The chain combines TRBV21-1 with TRBJ2-2; TRBD2 was called by the table and not checked on the DNA. TRBV21-1 is a known pseudogene. The CDR3 loop spans 17 amino acids. The DNA for the CDR3 is TGTGCCAGCAGCAAAAGGGTCTCCCGGGGGGAGTCCGGGGAGCTGTTTTTT. Translating gives CASSKRVSRGESGELFF.

The chain employs TRBV27 and TRBJ2-3; TRBD2 aligns across 9 bases. The germline gives CDR1 MNHEY, CDR2 SMNVEV (reference sequence). The J segment lost 2 bases and the V segment lost 5 bases, leaving 8 bases of the junction unmatched. The CDR3 sequence is 16 residues long. CDR3 sequence: CASSNVAGAATDTQYF. The CDR3 DNA follows: TGTGCCAGCAGTAACGTAGCGGGAGCTGCCACAGATACGCAGTATTTT.

The chain carries TRBV7-2 and TRBJ1-2; D might be TRBD1 (5 bases). CDR1 is SGHTA and CDR2 is FQGNSA in the germline V gene. V dropped 5 bases and J dropped 4 bases, with 11 bases sitting between them. CDR3 length: 13 amino acids. CDR3 residues: CASSLTGGYGYTF. In nucleotides, the CDR3 is TGTGCCAGCAGCCTTACAGGTGGCTATGGCTACACCTTC.

This clone was recorded only once. This chain uses TRBV2 with TRBJ2-4; D not resolved. V was pared by 7 bases and J by 2 bases, with 12 bases between. The germline gives CDR1 SNHLY, CDR2 FYNNEI. The CDR3 spans 14 residues. CDR3: CASTSGWTKNIQYF. The CDR3 bases are TGTGCCAGCACTAGTGGGTGGACCAAAAACATTCAGTACTTC.

The rearrangement links TRBV6-5 to TRBJ1-6; D ambiguous. Germline lookup yields CDR1 MNHEY and CDR2 SVGAGI. Trimming took off 6 bases at V and 7 bases at J, with 13 bases between the two ends. The CDR3 covers 14 residues. The CDR3 nucleotides read TGTGCCAGCAGACCGGGGTGGGTAAATTCACCCCTCCACTTT. Amino acids: CASRPGWVNSPLHF.

The V gene is TRBV5-1, the J gene TRBJ1-1; perhaps TRBD1 as D (6 bases). The ends were cut back, 4 bases at V and 8 bases at J, with 15 bases in the middle. This CDR3 contains 13 residues. The germline V gene encodes CDR1 SGHRS and CDR2 YFSETQ. CDR3 DNA sequence: TGCGCCAGCAGCCGCACGCCCGGGACAGAAGCTTTCTTT. Residues: CASSRTPGTEAFF.

This clone appeared a single time. The chain employs TRBV19 and TRBJ2-6; TRBD1 agrees at 8 bases. J lost 1 base, V lost 4 bases, and 6 bases had no gene match. CDR1 and CDR2 from the germline V gene are LNHDA and SQIVND (reference sequence). The CDR3 has 17 residues. CDR3 amino acids: CASSTGGEISGANVLTF. CDR3 nucleotide sequence: TGTGCCAGTAGTACAGGGGGCGAAATTTCTGGGGCCAACGTCCTGACTTTC. Full variable domain (missing parts from reference TRBV19 and TRBJ2-6): DGGITQSPKYLFRKEGQNVTLSCEQNLNHDAMYWYRQDPGQGLRLIYYSQIVNDFQKGDIAEGYSVSREKKESFPLTVTSAQKNPTAFYLCASSTGGEISGANVLTFGAGSRLTVL.

The gene calls are TRBV28 and TRBJ2-7; D may be TRBD1 (5 bases). Looked up from germline, CDR1 is MDHEN and CDR2 is SYDVKM. V was shortened by 2 bases and J by 3 bases, with 11 bases between the two germline ends. CDR3 size: 14 residues. Here the CDR3 DNA reads TGTGCCAGCAGTTTACCCCAGGGCCTCTACGAGCAGTACTTC. It is translated as CASSLPQGLYEQYF. The full variable domain, in which reference TRBV28 and TRBJ2-7 provide the parts outside the CDR3, is DVKVTQSSRYLVKRTGEKVFLECVQDMDHENMFWYRQDPGLGLRLIYFSYDVKMKEKGDIPEGYSVSREKKERFSLILESASTNQTSMYLCASSLPQGLYEQYFGPGTRLTVT.

Concerning this clone itself: The identical CDR3 is also encoded by other nucleotide sequences in the sample. The chain combines TRBV9 with TRBJ1-1; a weak D match, TRBD1 (6 bases). Trimming took off 0 bases at V and 2 bases at J, with 11 bases between the two ends. This CDR3 region has 15 residues. The germline V gene encodes CDR1 SGDLS and CDR2 YYNGEE. The CDR3 sequence: CASSVEGELNTEAFF. The CDR3 DNA reads TGTGCCAGCAGCGTAGAGGGGGAGTTAAACACTGAAGCTTTCTTT.

The CDR3 spells CATSGLAGGEQYF. CDR3 bases: TGTGCCACCAGTGGCCTAGCGGGGGGTGAGCAGTACTTC. The V gene is TRBV24-1, the J gene TRBJ2-7, with 11 bases lining up with TRBD2. This CDR3 has 13 residues. The V and J ends lost 5 bases and 7 bases, in that order; junction bases with no gene match: 3. Germline V CDR1 and CDR2: KGHDR, SFDVKD.

This chain joins TRBV7-8 and TRBJ2-7, with TRBD2 as a possible D gene (5 bases). The CDR3 totals 12 residues. The V end lost 6 bases, the J end lost 0 bases, and 6 bases lay between the germline ends. Germline values: CDR1 SGHVS, CDR2 FQNEAQ. The CDR3 DNA sequence: TGTGCCAGCAGACGGGACTCCTACGAGCAGTACTTC. Its protein is CASRRDSYEQYF.

The J gene is TRBJ2-7, the V gene TRBV18; 8 nucleotides align to TRBD1. After removal of 3 bases from V and 5 bases from J, the junction contained 6 bases not matched to a gene. CDR3 length equals 14 residues. Germline-derived CDR1 and CDR2 are KGHSH and LQKENI. CDR3 amino acids: CASSPGRQGNEQYF. CDR3 in DNA: TGTGCCAGCTCACCGGGCCGACAGGGGAACGAGCAGTACTTC.

This chain joins TRBV3-1 (or the pseudogene TRBV3-2) and TRBJ1-2; D might be TRBD1 (6 bases). Deletions cut 4 bases from V and 7 bases from J, with 16 bases between. Germline values: CDR1 LGHDT, CDR2 YNNKEL (reference sequence). The CDR3 loop spans 14 amino acids. The CDR3 nucleotides read TGTGCCAGCAGCCCCGACGGTGGGGGCGGTGGCTACACCTTC. Its translation is CASSPDGGGGGYTF.

V is TRBV4-3 and J is TRBJ1-1; D ambiguous. The V and J ends lost 0 bases and 0 bases respectively, with 8 bases between them. The CDR3 extends over 15 amino acids. Per the germline V gene, CDR1 is LGHNA and CDR2 is YSLEER. This CDR3 reads CASSQDPVMNTEAFF. The CDR3, as DNA: TGCGCCAGCAGCCAAGATCCAGTCATGAACACTGAAGCTTTCTTT.

The chain is built from TRBV6-5 and TRBJ2-5; the D gene is possibly TRBD2 (6 bases). V was shortened by 0 bases and J by 4 bases, with 15 bases between the two germline ends. The length of the CDR3 is 16 residues. Looked up from germline, CDR1 is MNHEY and CDR2 is SVGAGI. The CDR3 protein is CASSYSTGTLGETQYF. In DNA, the CDR3 is TGTGCCAGCAGTTACTCTACCGGGACTTTAGGAGAGACCCAGTACTTC.

V gene TRBV6-2 or TRBV6-3 combines with J gene TRBJ2-6; perhaps TRBD2 as D (5 bases). Per the germline V gene, CDR1 is MNHEY and CDR2 is SVGEGT. CDR3 length equals 17 residues. V was pared by 5 bases and J by 0 bases, with 14 bases between. CDR3 amino acids: CASSLTKRGSGANVLTF. CDR3 nucleotide sequence: TGTGCCAGCAGTCTTACGAAACGGGGCTCTGGGGCCAACGTCCTGACTTTC.

The chain combines TRBV24-1 with TRBJ2-3; TRBD2 aligns across 14 bases. CDR3 length equals 15 residues. The germline gives CDR1 KGHDR, CDR2 SFDVKD. Unmatched junction bases numbered 7, after V lost 9 bases and J lost 6 bases. The CDR3 nucleotides read TGTGCCACCCCCGGGACTAGCGGGAGTTTCGATACGCAGTATTTT. It translates to CATPGTSGSFDTQYF.

V and J are TRBV15 and TRBJ2-7, with D maybe TRBD1 (5 bases). Germline V gives CDR1 LNHNV, CDR2 YYDKDF (reference sequence). Trimming took 0 bases from V and 2 from J, leaving 8 bases between them. The CDR3 totals 14 residues. In nucleotides, the CDR3 is TGTGCCACCAGCAGAGAACAGGTCACCTACGAGCAGTACTTC. Protein product: CATSREQVTYEQYF.

The chain uses TRBV28 and TRBJ1-5; D is perhaps TRBD1 (5 bases). The length of the CDR3 is 20 residues. Germline assignment: CDR1 MDHEN and CDR2 SYDVKM. Trimming removed 1 base at V and 0 bases at J, with 22 bases between. DNA of the CDR3: TGTGCCAGCAGTTTATACCGCATGGAGTATAAGGGGTATAGCAATCAGCCCCAGCATTTT. Translated, it gives CASSLYRMEYKGYSNQPQHF. Variable domain in full (rest from reference TRBV28 and TRBJ1-5): DVKVTQSSRYLVKRTGEKVFLECVQDMDHENMFWYRQDPGLGLRLIYFSYDVKMKEKGDIPEGYSVSREKKERFSLILESASTNQTSMYLCASSLYRMEYKGYSNQPQHFGDGTRLSIL.

The chain employs TRBV5-6 and TRBJ2-7, with 8 bases that match TRBD2. CDR3 length: 15 residues. V was clipped by 7 bases and J by 4 bases; unmatched bases: 13. CDR1 and CDR2 from the germline V gene are SGHDT and YYEEEE. CDR3 region: CASRLRRGALYEQYF. DNA for the CDR3: TGTGCCAGCCGGCTGCGGCGGGGGGCCCTGTACGAGCAGTACTTC.

The genes are TRBV5-1 and TRBJ2-2; 10 nucleotides align to TRBD1. Germline values: CDR1 SGHRS, CDR2 YFSETQ. This CDR3 region has 15 residues. Trimming removed 4 bases from V and 6 bases from J; junction bases left unmatched: 6. The CDR3 DNA reads TGCGCCAGCAGCCCGACAGGGGGCAGGGCCGGGGAGCTGTTTTTT. Translated: CASSPTGGRAGELFF.

The chain combines TRBV5-1 with TRBJ2-2, with D perhaps TRBD1 (6 bases). Per the germline V gene, CDR1 is SGHRS and CDR2 is YFSETQ. V shed 2 bases and J shed 1 base, with 12 bases lying between them. The CDR3 runs 16 residues. The CDR3 nucleotides read TGCGCCAGCAGCTTTAAGGGACACAGGAACACCGGGGAGCTGTTTTTT. Translating gives CASSFKGHRNTGELFF.

The chain links TRBV3-1 (or the pseudogene TRBV3-2) to TRBJ1-3, with D possibly being TRBD1 (5 bases). The CDR3 runs to 14 residues. Trimming left V 3 bases short and J 1 base short, with 7 bases between. Germline CDR1 reads LGHDT; CDR2 reads YNNKEL (reference sequence). The CDR3 DNA sequence: TGTGCCAGCAGCCAGGGGGGATCTGGAAACACCATATATTTT. Translated, it gives CASSQGGSGNTIYF.

The V gene is TRBV18, the J gene TRBJ2-5, with 13 bases fitting TRBD2. In germline, CDR1 is KGHSH, CDR2 LQKENI. CDR3 length: 17 residues. The V and J ends lost 3 bases and 1 base, in that order; junction bases with no gene match: 5. The CDR3 protein is CASSPGTSGALQETQYF. The CDR3 DNA reads as TGTGCCAGCTCACCCGGGACTAGCGGGGCACTCCAAGAGACCCAGTACTTC.

The genes are TRBV9 and TRBJ2-1; TRBD2 agrees at 10 bases. V lost 4 bases and J lost 5; bases outside the gene matches: 12. The germline V gene encodes CDR1 SGDLS and CDR2 YYNGEE. The CDR3 is made up of 17 amino acids. The CDR3 reads CASSLHPSGSKNNEQFF. The CDR3 DNA sequence: TGTGCCAGCAGCCTCCACCCTAGCGGGAGTAAAAACAATGAGCAGTTCTTC. Filled out from reference TRBV9 and TRBJ2-1, the complete variable domain reads DSGVTQTPKHLITATGQRVTLRCSPRSGDLSVYWYQQSLDQGLQFLIQYYNGEERAKGNILERFSAQQFPDLHSELNLSSLELGDSALYFCASSLHPSGSKNNEQFFGPGTRLTVL.

The chain joins TRBV7-9 to TRBJ2-5; tentative D call: TRBD1 (6 bases). The CDR3 sequence is 15 residues long. V lost 5 bases and J 3 bases, leaving 16 bases between the germline ends. Per germline, CDR1 SEHNR and CDR2 FQNEAQ (reference sequence). CDR3: CASSPQAKGEETQYF. The CDR3 coding sequence is TGTGCCAGCAGCCCCCAGGCCAAGGGGGAAGAGACCCAGTACTTC.

The chain links TRBV7-8 to TRBJ2-3; D unclear. Germline V CDR1 and CDR2: SGHVS, FQNEAQ. Between the trimmed V and J ends, which lost 2 bases and 4 bases, there was a span of 10 bases. CDR3 length: 14 amino acids. The DNA for the CDR3 is TGTGCCAGCAGCTTAATGTTCTCCTCAGATACGCAGTATTTT. Protein product: CASSLMFSSDTQYF.

The chain recombines TRBV28 with TRBJ2-7; 11 bases agree with TRBD2. The CDR3 runs 18 residues. J lost 8 bases, V lost 2 bases, and 17 bases had no gene match. Germline assignment: CDR1 MDHEN and CDR2 SYDVKM. The CDR3 spells CASSLVAGGPRLGGQQYF. For the CDR3, the DNA is TGTGCCAGCAGTTTAGTAGCGGGAGGGCCTAGGTTGGGGGGACAGCAGTACTTC.

The chain combines TRBV5-4 with TRBJ1-2; tentative D call: TRBD1 (5 bases). Per germline, CDR1 SGHNT and CDR2 YYREEE (reference sequence). Deletions cut 2 bases from V and 2 bases from J, with 7 bases between. The CDR3 is made up of 13 amino acids. The CDR3 coding sequence is TGTGCCAGCAGCTTCGCAGGGAACTATGGCTACACCTTC. Residues: CASSFAGNYGYTF.